This passage covers 21 T cell receptor beta chains from one sample sequenced in a study of T-cell reconstitution after alpha-beta-depleted transplantation in children. Construction of the TCRbeta library involved unique molecular identifiers. TCRdb recomputed calls from the PCR reads with MiXCR, one row per CDR3 protein. Of hundreds of thousands of distinct CDR3 sequences in the sample, around 12% are singletons; the top ten hold 2% to 3%. Material: PBMCs from the stem cell graft donor, obtained from the stem cell graft. These receptor sequences come from a human donor who donated a stem cell graft to a child with acute lymphoblastic leukemia.

The rearrangement uses TRBV20-1 and TRBJ1-6, with D unresolved. V shed 6 bases and J shed 10 bases, with 16 bases lying between them. CDR1 is DFQATT, CDR2 SNEGSKA, per germline (reference sequence). There are 13 residues in the CDR3. CDR3 sequence: CSAASLMDSPLHF. CDR3 in DNA: TGCAGTGCCGCCTCCCTGATGGACTCACCCCTCCACTTT.

This clonotype came up many times. This chain links TRBV24-1 with TRBJ2-5; D ambiguous. The CDR3 extends over 14 amino acids. Germline V gene sequence: CDR1 KGHDR, CDR2 SFDVKD. V lost 0 bases and J lost 5, with 9 bases in between. The CDR3 loop reads CATSDLRDLETQYF. The CDR3 bases are TGTGCCACCAGTGATTTGCGTGATTTGGAGACCCAGTACTTC.

Many counts were recorded for this clonotype. This sequence joins TRBV29-1 and TRBJ2-1; 10 positions agree with TRBD2. This CDR3 comprises 13 residues. Germline loops: CDR1 SQVTM, CDR2 ANQGSEA. The V segment lost 2 bases and the J segment 9 bases; nucleotides outside the gene matches: 4. This CDR3 reads CSVELAGVGEQFF. In DNA, the CDR3 is TGCAGCGTTGAACTAGCGGGGGTTGGTGAGCAGTTCTTC.

This clonotype was seen many times. The chain is built from TRBV18 and TRBJ1-1; no clear D gene. V gave up 3 bases and J gave up 6 bases, with 17 bases separating them. This CDR3 is 15 amino acids long. Germline assignment: CDR1 KGHSH and CDR2 LQKENI. The CDR3 region has the DNA TGTGCCAGCTCACCGGTTGGACGGGCCGAGGCTGAAGCTTTCTTT. It yields the protein CASSPVGRAEAEAFF. Drawing the rest from reference TRBV18 and TRBJ1-1, the complete variable domain is NAGVMQNPRHLVRRRGQEARLRCSPMKGHSHVYWYRQLPEEGLKFMVYLQKENIIDESGMPKERFSAEFPKEGPSILRIQQVVRGDSAAYFCASSPVGRAEAEAFFGQGTRLTVV.

This clonotype came up many times. V usage is TRBV6-1 and J usage is TRBJ2-7; D not resolved. The CDR3 totals 14 residues. V dropped 6 bases and J dropped 5 bases, with 17 bases sitting between them. Germline-derived CDR1 and CDR2 are MNHNS and SASEGT. CDR3 coding DNA: TGTGCCAGCAGCAAACCGACCTACAGCAACGAGCAGTACTTC. This gives the protein CASSKPTYSNEQYF.

This clonotype showed up many times. The V call is TRBV2, the J call TRBJ1-5; D is unresolved. V was clipped by 4 bases and J by 3 bases, with 10 bases between them. Per germline, CDR1 SNHLY and CDR2 FYNNEI. The CDR3 runs 14 residues. CDR3 sequence: CASSVRASNQPQHF. As DNA, the CDR3 is TGTGCCAGCAGTGTCCGGGCTTCCAATCAGCCCCAGCATTTT.

The chain couples TRBV25-1 to TRBJ1-4, with TRBD1 identical over 9 bases. The CDR3 has 14 amino acids. The V and J ends lost 6 bases and 4 bases, in that order; junction bases with no gene match: 3. Germline CDR1 and CDR2: MGHDK and SYGVNS. Written as DNA, the CDR3 is TGTGCCAGCAGGGGGACAGGGAGTAATGAAAAACTGTTTTTT. Translated: CASRGTGSNEKLFF.

This clonotype was observed at least ten times. The chain carries TRBV28 and TRBJ1-2; D possibly corresponds to TRBD1 (5 bases). In germline, CDR1 is MDHEN, CDR2 SYDVKM. V lost 5 bases, J lost 4 bases, and 11 bases lay in between. This CDR3 is built from 13 residues. CDR3 in DNA: TGTGCCAGCAGTCCCGATGGGGGCTATGGCTACACCTTC. It translates to CASSPDGGYGYTF.

This clonotype was seen ten or more times. The V and J genes are TRBV4-2 and TRBJ2-5; 9 positions agree with TRBD1. Germline assignment: CDR1 LGHNA and CDR2 YNFKEQ. The CDR3 has 16 amino acids. Trimming cost V 1 base and J 2 bases; bases outside gene matches: 5. CDR3 DNA sequence: TGTGCCAGCAGCCAAGTCTTACAGGGGGCACAAGAGACCCAGTACTTC. The encoded protein is CASSQVLQGAQETQYF.

This clonotype turned up a few times. The chain uses TRBV4-2 and TRBJ2-6; possibly TRBD1 or TRBD2 for D (6 bases each). V shed 4 bases and J shed 1 base, with 29 bases lying between them. Germline values: CDR1 LGHNA, CDR2 YNFKEQ. This CDR3 region has 22 residues. CDR3 in amino acids: CASSRASLGGAMRGSGANVLTF. CDR3 bases: TGTGCCAGCAGCCGCGCCTCGTTGGGCGGGGCGATGAGGGGGTCTGGGGCCAACGTCCTGACTTTC.

This clonotype was detected ten times or more. This chain links TRBV28 with TRBJ1-1; a possible D gene is TRBD1 (6 bases). Trimming took off 3 bases at V and 1 base at J, with 9 bases between the two ends. Germline assignment: CDR1 MDHEN and CDR2 SYDVKM. The CDR3 runs 14 residues. CDR3 residues: CASSFRGGNTEAFF. In nucleotides, the CDR3 is TGTGCCAGCAGTTTCAGAGGGGGGAACACTGAAGCTTTCTTT.

This clonotype was recorded a few times. The chain employs TRBV12-3 or TRBV12-4 and TRBJ2-5, with a possible D match to TRBD1 (6 bases). This CDR3 comprises 15 residues. V lost 2 bases to trimming and J lost 2 bases, with 12 bases between them. The CDR3 spells CASSLLGAGQETQYF. The CDR3 bases are TGTGCCAGCAGTTTACTGGGGGCCGGGCAAGAGACCCAGTACTTC.

This clonotype was observed at least ten times. The rearrangement uses TRBV7-9 and TRBJ2-3; 7 nucleotides match TRBD2. The germline CDR1 and CDR2 sequences are SEHNR and FQNEAQ (reference sequence). This CDR3 has 15 residues. J was trimmed by 0 bases and V by 3 bases; bases with no gene match: 3. The CDR3, as DNA: TGTGCCAGCAGCTTTACAGCGGGGAGCACAGATACGCAGTATTTT. It encodes CASSFTAGSTDTQYF. The whole variable domain, remainder taken from reference TRBV7-9 and TRBJ2-3, is DTGVSQNPRHKITKRGQNVTFRCDPISEHNRLYWYRQTLGQGPEFLTYFQNEAQLEKSRLLSDRFSAERPKGSFSTLEIQRTEQGDSAMYLCASSFTAGSTDTQYFGPGTRLTVL.

This clonotype appeared many times. The chain combines TRBV6-5 with TRBJ2-7, with 8 bases aligning to TRBD1. The V gene end was trimmed by 6 bases and the J gene end by 1 base; junction bases not matched to a gene: 14. This CDR3 contains 17 residues. Germline CDR1 reads MNHEY; CDR2 reads SVGAGI. As DNA, the CDR3 is TGTGCCAGCAGAAAGAGACGACAGGGGTCTTCGTCCTACGAGCAGTACTTC. Its translation: CASRKRRQGSSSYEQYF.

The chain links TRBV4-3 to TRBJ2-1, with 11 bases fitting TRBD1. Germline V gene lookup returns CDR1 LGHNA and CDR2 YSLEER. The CDR3 has 13 residues. J lost 13 bases, V lost 6 bases, and 8 bases had no gene match. CDR3 DNA sequence: TGCGCCAGCAGGGCAAGCCGGACAGGGGGCCAGTTCTTC. It translates to CASRASRTGGQFF.

This clonotype was seen ten or more times. This rearrangement joins TRBV6-1 to TRBJ2-3; possible D gene TRBD2, 6 bases. The CDR3 spans 14 residues. The germline gives CDR1 MNHNS, CDR2 SASEGT. The V gene lost 10 bases and the J gene lost 6 bases, with 20 bases spanning the gap. The CDR3 reads CATGEDGLRDTQYF. In DNA form, the CDR3 reads TGTGCCACGGGGGAAGATGGCCTGCGGGATACGCAGTATTTT.

This clonotype was seen at least ten times. The rearrangement joins TRBV10-3 to TRBJ1-3; possible D gene TRBD1, 6 bases. Germline CDR1 ENHRY, CDR2 SYGVKD. V lost 2 bases, J lost 1 base, and 9 bases lay in between. This CDR3 is built from 15 residues. The CDR3, as DNA: TGTGCCATCAGTGAGGGACAGTTATCTGGAAACACCATATATTTT. It translates to CAISEGQLSGNTIYF.

J is TRBJ1-2 and V is TRBV14; D gene ambiguous. The germline V and J ends were trimmed by 7 bases and 6 bases, with 21 bases remaining between them. Germline-derived CDR1 and CDR2 are SGHDN and FVKESK. This CDR3 contains 15 residues. The CDR3, as DNA: TGTGCCAGCACCCTAACTCCGCTCTCGCTAGATGGCTACACCTTC. Protein sequence: CASTLTPLSLDGYTF.

This clonotype was counted many times. The chain is built from TRBV30 and TRBJ2-1, with a tentative D call TRBD2 (5 bases). The V and J ends lost 2 bases and 9 bases respectively, with 11 bases between them. Germline V gene data show CDR1 as GTSNPN and CDR2 as SVGIG (reference sequence). The CDR3 covers 12 residues. CDR3 nucleotides: TGTGCCTGGAGTACCGGGGTTGGTGAGCAGTTCTTC. Encoded protein: CAWSTGVGEQFF.

On this clonotype: A much larger clonotype is one base distant, so this may be a read error. The chain is built from TRBV27 and TRBJ1-5, with D uncertain. CDR1 is MNHEY, CDR2 SMNVEV, per germline (reference sequence). The length of the CDR3 is 15 residues. The CDR3 nucleotides read TGTGCCAGCAGTTTCTCCAGGAATAGCAATCAGCCCCATCATTTT. It specifies CASSFSRNSNQPHHF.

At least ten counts were recorded for this clonotype. The chain is built from TRBV5-1 and TRBJ2-5; D perhaps matches TRBD1 (6 bases). Germline V gene sequence: CDR1 SGHRS, CDR2 YFSETQ. The CDR3 runs 15 residues. Trimming shortened V by 2 bases and J by 2 bases, and 13 bases separated the two germline ends. CDR3 sequence reads: CASSFQGLEQETQYF. The DNA of the CDR3 is TGCGCCAGCAGCTTTCAGGGGTTGGAACAAGAGACCCAGTACTTC.